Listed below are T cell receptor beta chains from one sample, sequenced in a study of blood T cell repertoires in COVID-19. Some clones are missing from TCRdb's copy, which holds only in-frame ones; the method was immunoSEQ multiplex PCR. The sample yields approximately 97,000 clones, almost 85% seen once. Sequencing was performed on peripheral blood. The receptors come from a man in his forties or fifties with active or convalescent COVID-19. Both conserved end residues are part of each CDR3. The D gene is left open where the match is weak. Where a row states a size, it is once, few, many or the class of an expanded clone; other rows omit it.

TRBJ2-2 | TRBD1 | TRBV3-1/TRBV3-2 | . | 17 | TGTGCCAGCAGCCAATGGGACAGGGGGCTGGGAACCGGGGAGCTGTTTTTT | CASSQWDRGLGTGELFF
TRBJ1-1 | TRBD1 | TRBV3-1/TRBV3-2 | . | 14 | TGTGCCAGCAGCCAGGGGACAGGGGTCACTGAAGCTTTCTTT | CASSQGTGVTEAFF
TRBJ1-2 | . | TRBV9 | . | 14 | TGTGCCAGCAGCGGAGTAGGGGGAAGGAGGGGCTACACCTTC | CASSGVGGRRGYTF
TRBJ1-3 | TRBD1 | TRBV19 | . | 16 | TGTGCCAGTAGTACATTCGGGACAGACTCTGGAAACACCATATATTTT | CASSTFGTDSGNTIYF
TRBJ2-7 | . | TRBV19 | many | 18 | TGTGCCAGTAGTATAAGGACCGGGTCCAGGGGAAAGTCCTACGAGCAGTACTTC | CASSIRTGSRGKSYEQYF
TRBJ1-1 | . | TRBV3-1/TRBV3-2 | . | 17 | TGTGCCAGCAGCCAAGCCCAATGGGTCGGGGGGGCCACTGAAGCTTTCTTT | CASSQAQWVGGATEAFF
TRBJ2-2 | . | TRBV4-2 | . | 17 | TGTGCCAGCAGCCATGCCACTAAAACTTCGGGCACCGGGGAGCTGTTTTTT | CASSHATKTSGTGELFF
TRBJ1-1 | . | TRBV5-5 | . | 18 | TGTGCCAGCAGCCCTGGAAATTTGGGGGGAGCGATGAACACTGAAGCTTTCTTT | CASSPGNLGGAMNTEAFF
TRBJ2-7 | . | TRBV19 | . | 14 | TGTGCCAGTAGTATAAGGGGGGGCCTTTACGAGCAGTACTTC | CASSIRGGLYEQYF
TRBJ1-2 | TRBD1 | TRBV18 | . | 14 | TGTGCCAGCTCACCGGGACAGGGCACCTATGGCTACACCTTC | CASSPGQGTYGYTF
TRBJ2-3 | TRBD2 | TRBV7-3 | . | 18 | TGTGCCAGCAGCCCCAGGGGGGGACTAGCGGGGGTCACAGATACGCAGTATTTT | CASSPRGGLAGVTDTQYF
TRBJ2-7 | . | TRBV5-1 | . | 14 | TGCGCCAGCAGGGCTGGGGGGACGGCCTACGAGCAGTACTTC | CASRAGGTAYEQYF
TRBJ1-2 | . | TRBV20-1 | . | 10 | TGCAGTGCTTTTTCCGGGGGCTACACCTTC | CSAFSGGYTF
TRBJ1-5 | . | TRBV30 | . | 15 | TGTGCCTGGAGCACTGGGGGAGTGCAGGGGCAGCCCCAGCATTTT | CAWSTGGVQGQPQHF
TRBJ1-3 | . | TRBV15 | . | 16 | TGTGCCACCAGCAGAGATATTCAGGGGCTGGTAAACACCATATATTTT | CATSRDIQGLVNTIYF
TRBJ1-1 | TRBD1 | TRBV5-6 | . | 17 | TGTGCCAGCAGCTGGGGGTTACAGGGGAGAGGAGATACTGAAGCTTTCTTT | CASSWGLQGRGDTEAFF
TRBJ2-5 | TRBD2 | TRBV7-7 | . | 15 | TGTGCTAGCAGCTTTACTAGCGGGGGCCAAGAGACCCAGTACTTC | CASSFTSGGQETQYF
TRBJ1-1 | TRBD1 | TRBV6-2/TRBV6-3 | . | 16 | TGTGCCAGCAGTTACAGGACAGGGGGCTTGAAAACTGAAGCTTTCTTT | CASSYRTGGLKTEAFF
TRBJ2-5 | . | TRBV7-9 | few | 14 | TGTGCCAGCAGCTCCGGAGCCCAGGGAGAGACCCAGTACTTC | CASSSGAQGETQYF
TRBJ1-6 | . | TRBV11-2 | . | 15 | TGTGCCAGCAGCGCAGCCGGGAACAATAATTCACCCCTCCACTTT | CASSAAGNNNSPLHF
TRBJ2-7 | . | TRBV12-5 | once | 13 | TGTGCTAGTGGGCGGGACTCTGCGGGGGAGCAGTACTTC | CASGRDSAGEQYF
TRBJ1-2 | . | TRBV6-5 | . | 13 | TGTGCCAGCAGTTACGGAGGAAACTATGGCTACACCTTC | CASSYGGNYGYTF
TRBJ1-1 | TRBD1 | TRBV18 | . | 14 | TGTGCCAGCTCATCGCAGGGGACAGACACTGAAGCTTTCTTT | CASSSQGTDTEAFF
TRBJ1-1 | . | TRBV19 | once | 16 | TGTGCCAGTAGTCCGCGGGGGGGGGCACCGAACACTGAAGCTTTCTTT | CASSPRGGAPNTEAFF
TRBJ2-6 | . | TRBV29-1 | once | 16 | TGCAGCGTACCCGGACACCTGACCTCTGGGGCCAACGTCCTGACTTTC | CSVPGHLTSGANVLTF
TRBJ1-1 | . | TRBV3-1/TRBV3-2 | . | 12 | TGTGCCAGCAAAAGACCAGGGACTGAAGCTTTCTTT | CASKRPGTEAFF
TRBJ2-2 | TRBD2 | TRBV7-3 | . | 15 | TGTGCCAGCAGCCCAGGGACTAGCGGGAGCGGGGAGCTGTTTTTT | CASSPGTSGSGELFF
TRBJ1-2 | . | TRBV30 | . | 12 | TGTGCCTGGTCCCCTTCAGGGTATGGCTACACCTTC | CAWSPSGYGYTF
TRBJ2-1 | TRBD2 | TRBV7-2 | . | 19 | TGTGCCAGCAGCTTAGTCCCCCTGCTAGCGGGGGGGCTTCACCATGAGCAGTTCTTC | CASSLVPLLAGGLHHEQFF